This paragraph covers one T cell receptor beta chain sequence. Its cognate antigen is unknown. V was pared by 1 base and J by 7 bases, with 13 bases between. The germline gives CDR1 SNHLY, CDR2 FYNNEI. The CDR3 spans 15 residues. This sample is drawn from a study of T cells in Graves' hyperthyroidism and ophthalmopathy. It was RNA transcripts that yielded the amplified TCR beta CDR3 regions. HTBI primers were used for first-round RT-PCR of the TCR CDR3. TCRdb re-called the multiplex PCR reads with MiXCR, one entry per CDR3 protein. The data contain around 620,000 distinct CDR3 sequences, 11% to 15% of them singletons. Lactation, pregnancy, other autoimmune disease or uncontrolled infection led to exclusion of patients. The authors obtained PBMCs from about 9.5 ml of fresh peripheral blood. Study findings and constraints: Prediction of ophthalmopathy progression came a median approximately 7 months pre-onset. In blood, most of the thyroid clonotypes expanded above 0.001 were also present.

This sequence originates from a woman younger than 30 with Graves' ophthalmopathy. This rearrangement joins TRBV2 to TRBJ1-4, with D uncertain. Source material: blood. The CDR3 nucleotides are TGTGCCAGCAGTGAAGAAAGATCGCTCAGTGAAAAACTGTTTTTT. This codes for CASSEERSLSEKLFF.